These 19 T cell receptor beta chains originate from one sample sequenced in a study of blood T cell repertoires in COVID-19 (dated by TCRdb to 2018 to 2021). Libraries were built with the immunoSEQ multiplex PCR assay. In TCRdb, the immuneACCESS table is reduced to in-frame sequences with V and J assigned. These tables do not hold every clone; where another copy was compared, an unresolved V gene accounts for under half, and the others remain unexplained. For this sample there are under 350,000 clones; about 80% appear just once. The ten largest clonotypes hold 8% to 9.5% of the sample. The sequenced sample consisted of peripheral blood. These receptors all stem from a woman in her forties or fifties who had recovered from COVID-19.

This chain connects TRBV5-1 to TRBJ2-2; TRBD1 aligns across 9 bases. Germline values: CDR1 SGHRS, CDR2 YFSETQ. J lost 4 bases, V lost 2 bases, and 3 bases had no gene match. The CDR3 covers 15 residues. For the CDR3, the DNA is TGCGCCAGCAGCTTAGGGACAGGGTCCACCGGGGAGCTGTTTTTT. Encoded protein: CASSLGTGSTGELFF.

The chain carries TRBV9 and TRBJ2-4; 9 nucleotides agree with TRBD1. The CDR3 consists of 13 residues. Per germline, CDR1 SGDLS and CDR2 YYNGEE. After removal of 1 base from V and 15 bases from J, the junction contained 8 bases not matched to a gene. CDR3 amino acids: CASSVLVGDRVYF. The CDR3 bases are TGTGCCAGCAGCGTACTGGTCGGGGACAGGGTGTACTTC.

This clone has only one observation. The CDR3 protein is CASSSTGRSNQPQHF. For the CDR3, the DNA is TGTGCCAGCTCATCTACAGGGCGGAGCAATCAGCCCCAGCATTTT. The J gene is TRBJ1-5, the V gene TRBV18, with D possibly matching TRBD1 (6 bases). Per the germline V gene, CDR1 is KGHSH and CDR2 is LQKENI. The CDR3 runs 15 residues. V was shortened by 5 bases and J by 1 base, with 12 bases between the two germline ends.

This chain uses TRBV7-2 with TRBJ2-3, with 10 bases that match TRBD2. The CDR3 extends over 15 amino acids. Trimming cost V 3 bases and J 6 bases; bases outside gene matches: 6. Germline loops: CDR1 SGHTA, CDR2 FQGNSA. CDR3 protein: CASSLASGGRDTQYF. The CDR3 DNA follows: TGTGCCAGCAGCTTGGCTAGCGGGGGTCGTGATACGCAGTATTTT.

This clone was seen a handful of times. V usage is TRBV7-9 and J usage is TRBJ2-1, with 10 bases that match TRBD1. CDR3 length: 15 residues. Trimming cost V 5 bases and J 4 bases; bases outside gene matches: 5. Germline CDR1 SEHNR, CDR2 FQNEAQ (reference sequence). The CDR3: CASSPRDRGYNEQFF. CDR3 nucleotide sequence: TGTGCCAGCAGCCCCCGGGACAGGGGTTACAATGAGCAGTTCTTC.

This chain links TRBV7-9 with TRBJ1-1, with D maybe TRBD1 (5 bases). The CDR3 consists of 15 residues. The germline V gene has CDR1 SEHNR and CDR2 FQNEAQ (reference sequence). Trimming removed 0 bases at V and 6 bases at J, with 14 bases between. The CDR3 spells CASSLAGGGFAEAFF. The CDR3 DNA reads TGTGCCAGCAGCTTAGCGGGGGGTGGGTTCGCTGAAGCTTTCTTT.

V usage is TRBV12-3 or TRBV12-4 and J usage is TRBJ1-3, with D hard to call. V dropped 5 bases and J dropped 5 bases, with 10 bases sitting between them. The CDR3 consists of 13 residues. CDR3 region: CASSPGGRNTIYF. CDR3 sequence (DNA): TGTGCCAGCAGTCCAGGAGGGAGAAACACCATATATTTT.

This chain connects TRBV12-5 to TRBJ2-2; perhaps TRBD1 as D (5 bases). The CDR3 contains 16 residues. The V gene lost 9 bases and the J gene lost 2 bases, with 19 bases spanning the gap. The V gene's germline CDR1 is LGHNT and CDR2 FRNRAP. The DNA for the CDR3 is TGTGCTAGCCGATGGGGTGGGCAGGGTAACACCGGGGAGCTGTTTTTT. Translated: CASRWGGQGNTGELFF.

This clone was seen a single time. The chain employs TRBV30 and TRBJ2-3; 9 bases fit TRBD1. Trimming cost V 8 bases and J 1 base; bases outside gene matches: 4. Germline assignment: CDR1 GTSNPN and CDR2 SVGIG (reference sequence). There are 13 residues in the CDR3. This CDR3 is CARRDRGTDTQYF. The CDR3 DNA sequence: TGTGCCCGACGGGACAGGGGCACAGATACGCAGTATTTT.

The rearrangement uses TRBV30 and TRBJ1-4; 7 nucleotides agree with TRBD1. Germline CDR1 reads GTSNPN; CDR2 reads SVGIG (reference sequence). V shed 0 bases and J 8 bases; nucleotides not matched to a gene: 9. This CDR3 comprises 15 residues. The CDR3 protein is CAWSVQTGVREKLFF. CDR3 DNA: TGTGCCTGGAGTGTACAAACAGGGGTACGCGAAAAACTGTTTTTT.

The chain couples TRBV5-1 to TRBJ2-5; D possibly corresponds to TRBD1 (6 bases). V dropped 0 bases and J dropped 1 base, with 10 bases sitting between them. The CDR3 spans 15 residues. Germline loops: CDR1 SGHRS, CDR2 YFSETQ. In nucleotides, the CDR3 is TGCGCCAGCAGCTTGGCCAGGGGCACCCAAGAGACCCAGTACTTC. Protein product: CASSLARGTQETQYF.

V gene TRBV7-2 combines with J gene TRBJ1-4, with D perhaps matching TRBD1 (5 bases). Germline V gene lookup returns CDR1 SGHTA and CDR2 FQGNSA. V lost 5 bases to trimming and J lost 6 bases, with 16 bases between them. This CDR3 region has 15 residues. CDR3 protein: CASSLVGGGHEKLFF. DNA of the CDR3: TGTGCCAGCAGCCTAGTGGGGGGGGGTCATGAAAAACTGTTTTTT.

The chain recombines TRBV5-1 with TRBJ2-7; 15 positions agree with TRBD2. Trimming cost V 5 bases and J 5 bases; bases outside gene matches: 5. CDR1 and CDR2 from the germline V gene are SGHRS and YFSETQ. The CDR3 has 15 residues. CDR3 loop: CASRRTSGGADEQYF. CDR3 coding DNA: TGCGCCAGCAGACGGACTAGCGGGGGGGCGGACGAGCAGTACTTC.

The chain uses TRBV19 and TRBJ1-1, with 10 bases matching TRBD1. From germline, CDR1 is LNHDA and CDR2 SQIVND (reference sequence). The V segment lost 10 bases and the J segment 1 base; nucleotides outside the gene matches: 6. This CDR3 comprises 14 residues. This CDR3 reads CATRQGAENTEAFF. Here the CDR3 DNA reads TGTGCCACCCGACAGGGGGCAGAGAACACTGAAGCTTTCTTT.

This chain connects TRBV6-5 to TRBJ1-6, with D possibly matching TRBD1 (5 bases). The CDR3 sequence is 15 residues long. V lost 2 bases, J lost 9 bases, and 14 bases lay in between. In germline, CDR1 is MNHEY, CDR2 SVGAGI. CDR3 in amino acids: CASSYRRRQLSPLHF. The CDR3 DNA reads TGTGCCAGCAGTTACCGTAGGAGACAGCTTTCACCCCTCCACTTT.

This rearrangement joins TRBV7-9 to TRBJ1-4, with D possibly matching TRBD1 (5 bases). Looked up from germline, CDR1 is SEHNR and CDR2 is FQNEAQ (reference sequence). The CDR3 totals 14 residues. V lost 5 bases and J lost 3, with 10 bases in between. CDR3 amino acids: CASSPQGANEKLFF. The CDR3 coding sequence is TGTGCCAGCAGCCCCCAGGGTGCTAATGAAAAACTGTTTTTT.

This rearrangement joins TRBV27 to TRBJ2-7; weak D call: TRBD2 (5 bases). The CDR3 spans 14 residues. V was cut by 3 bases and J by 2 bases, with 11 bases left in between. Germline CDR1 is MNHEY and CDR2 is SMNVEV (reference sequence). The CDR3: CASSFGSSTYEQYF. The CDR3 nucleotides read TGTGCCAGCAGTTTTGGGTCTAGCACCTACGAGCAGTACTTC.

This clone occurred a few times. The V gene is TRBV27, the J gene TRBJ2-7, with a weak D call TRBD2 (5 bases). Trimming took 6 bases from V and 1 from J, leaving 10 bases between them. The CDR3 is made up of 13 amino acids. From germline, CDR1 is MNHEY and CDR2 SMNVEV (reference sequence). CDR3 DNA: TGTGCCAGCAGCTTCGGGGTTTCCTACGAGCAGTACTTC. The encoded protein is CASSFGVSYEQYF.

This chain uses TRBV5-5 with TRBJ2-7; 10 bases match TRBD2. Germline values: CDR1 SGHKS, CDR2 YYEKEE (reference sequence). There are 18 residues in the CDR3. The V gene end was trimmed by 2 bases and the J gene end by 4 bases; junction bases not matched to a gene: 15. The CDR3 here is CASSLLDYPSGRRYEQYF. For the CDR3, the DNA is TGTGCCAGCAGCTTATTGGATTATCCTAGCGGGAGACGGTACGAGCAGTACTTC.